The present TCR beta chain was sequenced within a study of T-cell memory formation after mild COVID-19. Whole-study findings and limits: Contracting clones, day 15 to 85, had balanced CD4/CD8, and later expanders favored CD4+.

5'RACE with constant-segment primers yielded barcoded, UMI-tagged TCR alpha and TCR beta cDNA libraries. Using its own MiXCR run on the 5' RACE reads, TCRdb lists one record per CDR3 protein. The sample contains 150,000 to 200,000 distinct CDR3 sequences, 10% to 15% of which appear only once. CDR3 length: 12 residues. Germline loops: CDR1 MDHEN, CDR2 SYDVKM. The V and J ends lost 6 bases and 5 bases respectively, with 10 bases between them. Comment on this clonotype: No antigen is known for it.

This rearrangement joins TRBV28 to TRBJ2-5, with TRBD2 as a possible D gene (5 bases). This clonotype originated in a young man who had mild COVID-19 (a few samples of this study predate the infection). Cell type and time point are not known. What was sequenced was PBMCs or a T cell subset sorted from them (not recorded which). As DNA, the CDR3 is TGTGCCAGCAGCGGGCCGGGGGAGACCCAGTACTTC. Encoded protein: CASSGPGETQYF.